This TCR beta chain was retrieved from a study of blood T cells in healthy people across ages. A second PCR, run for roughly 7 to 11 cycles, used a sample-barcoded 5' primer plus a J-beta primer mix. One entry per CDR3 protein results from TCRdb running MiXCR on the 5' RACE reads. This sample carries 850,000 to 1,000,000 distinct CDR3 sequences, approximately 49% of them seen once, and the ten largest clones take around 15%. As concerns this clonotype: A read error may produce the germline difference seen at one junction end.

This TCR was sampled from a man aged 25 to 45 in good health. Sequences were obtained from blood.

The DNA for the CDR3 is TGCGTCAGCAGCCAAGCGGGGCTCGAGGTCAATGAGCAGTTCTTC. Translated: CVSSQAGLEVNEQFF. The chain links TRBV4-1 to TRBJ2-1; TRBD2 aligns across 7 bases. There are 15 residues in the CDR3. Germline CDR1 and CDR2: MGHRA and YSYEKL.